This TCR beta chain was captured in a study of cytomegalovirus exposure and HLA in healthy donors. With 60 Vbeta and 13 Jbeta primers, the PCR was carried out. Clones were read by immunoSEQ multiplex PCR, and TCRdb kept only the in-frame ones, dropping some. The sample has 150,000 to 200,000 clones; 75% to 85% are singletons. Turning to this clone: Antigen specificity is unknown.

Study results and caveats: When analyzed later, a missense DCLRE1C variant was found to be linked to TCR beta V- and J-gene trimming.

Germline lookup yields CDR1 SEHNR and CDR2 FQNEAQ (reference sequence). The CDR3 runs to 13 residues. V dropped 4 bases and J dropped 5 bases, with 9 bases sitting between them. The sequenced material came from PBMCs. The J gene is TRBJ1-5, the V gene TRBV7-9; D is ambiguous. The TCR originated in a woman aged 45 to 65 in good health and CMV-seronegative. The CDR3 is CASSSRVDQPQHF. In DNA form, the CDR3 reads TGTGCCAGCAGCTCCCGGGTGGATCAGCCCCAGCATTTT.